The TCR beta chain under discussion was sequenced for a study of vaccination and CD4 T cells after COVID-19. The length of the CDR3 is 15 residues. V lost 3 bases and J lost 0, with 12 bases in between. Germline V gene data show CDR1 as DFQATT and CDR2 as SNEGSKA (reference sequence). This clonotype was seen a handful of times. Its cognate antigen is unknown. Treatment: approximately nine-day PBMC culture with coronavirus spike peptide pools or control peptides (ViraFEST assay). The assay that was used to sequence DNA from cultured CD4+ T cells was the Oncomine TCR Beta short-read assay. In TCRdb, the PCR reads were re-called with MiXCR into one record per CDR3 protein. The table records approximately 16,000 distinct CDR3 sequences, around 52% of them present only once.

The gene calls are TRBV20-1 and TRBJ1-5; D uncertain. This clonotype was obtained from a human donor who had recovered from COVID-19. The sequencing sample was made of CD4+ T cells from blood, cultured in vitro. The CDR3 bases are TGCAGTGCTAGTGGAGGCAGCAATAGCAATCAGCCCCAGCATTTT. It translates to CSASGGSNSNQPQHF.